This T cell receptor (beta chain) was retrieved from a study of low-dose radiotherapy and immunotherapy resistance in tumors. Study summary: One day before radiation and immunotherapy, intravenous cyclophosphamide 200 mg/m2 was administered, with this repeated every two weeks. Aspirin 300 mg, taken orally and daily, was given to patients for four cycles from cycle 1 day 1.

As for time point: before trial treatment. Tumors of eligible patients were advanced, solid and lacking tumor-infiltrating lymphocytes. With TRAV- and TRBV-specific primers, first-strand cDNA was made, covering the alpha and beta chains. TCR amplification involved 20 PCR cycles with a constant-region primer and V-primer adapter. Isolated mRNA underwent amplification via in vitro transcription. Each CDR3 protein gets one entry after TCRdb re-called the reads with MiXCR. The sample gives under 90,000 distinct CDR3 sequences, roughly a sixth of which show up once; less than 3% is in the top ten. The CDR3 extends over 11 amino acids. Germline CDR1 reads GTSNPN; CDR2 reads SVGIG (reference sequence). Trimming shortened V by 1 base and J by 8 bases, and 8 bases separated the two germline ends. At least ten counts were recorded for this clonotype.

The specimen was PBMCs, collected before treatment. The chain combines TRBV30 with TRBJ1-2; the D gene is possibly TRBD1 (5 bases). The clonotype originates from a male donor with prostate cancer. The CDR3 DNA follows: TGTGCCTGGAGTGGGGGCGGGGGCTACACCTTC. Protein product: CAWSGGGGYTF.